This T cell receptor (beta chain) was identified in a study of blood T cell repertoires in COVID-19. This CDR3 is 13 amino acids long. Germline CDR1 is LNHDA and CDR2 is SQIVND (reference sequence). Trimming pared 3 bases from V and 3 bases from J, leaving 8 bases between. In the authors' methods: Estimation of nucleated cell counts relied on the amplification of reference gene primers. Some clones are missing from TCRdb's copy, which holds only in-frame ones; the method was immunoSEQ multiplex PCR. V and J calls plus clone size are reproduced from that table; the DNA served to infer D and trimming. Here the sample spans about 54,000 clones, 90% to 95% being singletons.

Sample: peripheral blood. The clonotype comes from a man aged 50-59 years with acute or convalescent COVID-19. The chain employs TRBV19 and TRBJ1-2; no definite D call. The CDR3 sequence: CASSIKSYYGYTF. Written as DNA, the CDR3 is TGTGCCAGTAGTATTAAGAGCTACTATGGCTACACCTTC.